The clone carrying this TCR beta chain appeared a single time. Antigen unknown. The CDR3 has 13 residues. Trimming removed 8 bases from V and 4 bases from J, with 14 bases in between. This sample was included in a study of T cell responses to AZD1222 COVID-19 vaccine. Background on the study: Recipients boosted at about 4 weeks or about 12 weeks are pooled.

Broader study findings: Donor demographics were predominantly white British with a female majority; clonal diversity may be underestimated. Among those given AZD1222, only five or six were seropositive at baseline. CD4 TCRs covered the whole spike, strongest at regions 160-218 and 743-854.

Produced via immunoSEQ multiplex PCR; TCRdb's table is partial and in-frame only. The data hold 65,000 to 80,000 clones, with 90% observed a single time. The sequence was collected from an adult in good health. The sample was peripheral blood, taken on day 0 of AZD1222 vaccination. The rearrangement uses TRBV12-3 or TRBV12-4 and TRBJ1-2, with D uncertain. CDR3 sequence reads: CASGLGSRYGYTF. The CDR3 DNA sequence: TGTGCCAGCGGCCTGGGTTCTCGCTATGGCTACACCTTC.